This T cell receptor beta chain was identified in a study of memory CD4+ T cells and cytomegalovirus serostatus. The wider study: Of the healthy Belgian adults, 9 were CMV seropositive and 20 to 25 seronegative. General study points: CD4+ memory repertoires contained about 40% of the roughly 150 reported CMV TCRbeta sequences. A US-trained random forest predicted CMV serostatus with median AUC around 0.9.

Single viable CD3+CD4+CD8-CD45RO+ cells were sorted as the memory CD4+ T cells. CD4+ T cells were isolated by positive magnetic selection. Concerning this clone: Its target is unknown.

CDR3 length: 14 residues. V shed 6 bases and J shed 2 bases, with 8 bases lying between them. Germline V CDR1 and CDR2: LGHNA, YNFKEQ. Using immunoSEQ multiplex PCR, the repertoire was profiled, and TCRdb retains in-frame clones only, with some absent. The sample contains around 50,000 clones, roughly 78% of which appear only once. V is TRBV4-2 and J is TRBJ2-6, with D possibly matching TRBD1 (6 bases). Material: memory CD4+ T cells from blood. The origin of this receptor is an adult in good health and CMV-seronegative. CDR3 region: CASRKGAGANVLTF. The CDR3 coding sequence is TGTGCCAGCAGAAAGGGGGCTGGGGCCAACGTCCTGACTTTC.